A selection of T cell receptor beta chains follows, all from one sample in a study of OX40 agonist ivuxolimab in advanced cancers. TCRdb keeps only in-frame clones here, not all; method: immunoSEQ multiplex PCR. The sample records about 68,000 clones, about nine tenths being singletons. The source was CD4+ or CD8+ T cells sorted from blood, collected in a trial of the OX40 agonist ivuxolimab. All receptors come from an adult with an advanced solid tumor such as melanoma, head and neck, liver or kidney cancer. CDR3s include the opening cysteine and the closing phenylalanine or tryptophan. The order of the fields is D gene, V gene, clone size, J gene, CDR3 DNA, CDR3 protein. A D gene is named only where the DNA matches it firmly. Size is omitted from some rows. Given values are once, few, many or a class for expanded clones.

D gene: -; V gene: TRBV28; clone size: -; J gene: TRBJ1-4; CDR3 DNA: TGTGCCAGCAGTCTCCCCCCTGCAACTAATGAAAAACTGTTTTTT; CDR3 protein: CASSLPPATNEKLFF
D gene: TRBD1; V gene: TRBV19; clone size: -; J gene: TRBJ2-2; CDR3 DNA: TGTGCCAGTAGCCTGGACAGGGGCAACACCGGGGAGCTGTTTTTT; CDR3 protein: CASSLDRGNTGELFF
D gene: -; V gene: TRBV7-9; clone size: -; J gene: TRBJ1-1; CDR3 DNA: TGTGCCAGCAGCTCCCCAGGAAGCAGGGAAGGAAAGAACACTGAAGCTTTCTTT; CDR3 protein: CASSSPGSREGKNTEAFF
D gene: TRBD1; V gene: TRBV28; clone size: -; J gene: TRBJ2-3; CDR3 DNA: TGTGCCAGCAGTTTTAAAATTCATTGGGGACAGCCTAAGACAGATACGCAGTATTTT; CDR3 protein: CASSFKIHWGQPKTDTQYF
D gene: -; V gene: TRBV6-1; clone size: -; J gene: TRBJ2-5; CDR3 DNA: TGTGCCAGCAGTTCCGGGCCCCACGACCAGACCCAGTACTTC; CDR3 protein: CASSSGPHDQTQYF
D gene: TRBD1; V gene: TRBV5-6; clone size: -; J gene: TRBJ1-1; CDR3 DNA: TGTGCCAGCAGCTCTGGACAGGTTATGAACACTGAAGCTTTCTTT; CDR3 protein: CASSSGQVMNTEAFF
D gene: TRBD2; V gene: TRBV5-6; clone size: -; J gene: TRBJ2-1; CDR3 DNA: TGTGCCAGCAGCTCTAGCGGGAGTTGGCATGAGCAGTTCTTC; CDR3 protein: CASSSSGSWHEQFF
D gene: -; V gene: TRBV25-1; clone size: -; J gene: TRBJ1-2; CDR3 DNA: TGTGCCAGCAGGGAGGACTCTAACTATGGCTACACCTTC; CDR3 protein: CASREDSNYGYTF
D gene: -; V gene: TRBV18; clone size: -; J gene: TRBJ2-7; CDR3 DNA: TGTGCCAGCTCACCCCTCCCTGACGAGCAGTACTTC; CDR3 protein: CASSPLPDEQYF
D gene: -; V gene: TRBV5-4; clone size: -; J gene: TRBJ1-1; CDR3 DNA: TGTGCCAGCAGGACCGATGTAGGGACTGAAGCTTTCTTT; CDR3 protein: CASRTDVGTEAFF
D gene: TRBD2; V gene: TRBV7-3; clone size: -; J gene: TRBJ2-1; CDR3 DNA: TGTGCCAGCAGCTTATTCGGACTAGCGGGAGGGTCGGGTAATGAGCAGTTCTTC; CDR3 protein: CASSLFGLAGGSGNEQFF
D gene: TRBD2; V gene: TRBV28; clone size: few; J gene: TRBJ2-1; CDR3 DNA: TGTGCCAGCAGTCTTTTGACTAGCGGGAGAAGGTACAATGAGCAGTTCTTC; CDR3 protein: CASSLLTSGRRYNEQFF
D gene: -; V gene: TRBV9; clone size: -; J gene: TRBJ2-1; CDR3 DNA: TGTGCCAGCAGCGGCTCCGGGGTTTACAATGAGCAGTTCTTC; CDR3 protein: CASSGSGVYNEQFF
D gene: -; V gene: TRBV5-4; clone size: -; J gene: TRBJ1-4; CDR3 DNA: TGTGCCAGCAGCTTGGCCCCCAGTATTCGCGAAAAACTGTTTTTT; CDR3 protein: CASSLAPSIREKLFF
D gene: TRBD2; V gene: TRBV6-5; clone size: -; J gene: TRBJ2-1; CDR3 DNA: TGTGCCAGCAGTACCGGGACTAGGGCCTACAATGAGCAGTTCTTC; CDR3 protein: CASSTGTRAYNEQFF
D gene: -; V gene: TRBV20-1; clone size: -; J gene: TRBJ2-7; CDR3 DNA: TGCAGTGCTATCCAAGACTACGAGCAGTACTTC; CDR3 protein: CSAIQDYEQYF
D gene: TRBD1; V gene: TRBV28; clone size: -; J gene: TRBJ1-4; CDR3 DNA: TGTGCCAGCAGTGCCCAACAGGGGAGGAATGAAAAACTGTTTTTT; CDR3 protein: CASSAQQGRNEKLFF
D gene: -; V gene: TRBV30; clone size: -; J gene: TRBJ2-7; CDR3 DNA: TGTGCCTGGAGTGTCACCTACGAGCAGTACTTC; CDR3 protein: CAWSVTYEQYF
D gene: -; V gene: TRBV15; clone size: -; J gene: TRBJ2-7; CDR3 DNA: TGTGCCACCAGCAGAGCTTGGGGGGCCCCAAGCTACGAGCAGTACTTC; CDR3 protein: CATSRAWGAPSYEQYF
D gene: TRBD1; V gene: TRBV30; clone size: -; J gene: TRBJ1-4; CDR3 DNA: TGTGCCTGGAGTGTAGGGGGGACAGGGGGTGAAAAACTGTTTTTT; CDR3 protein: CAWSVGGTGGEKLFF
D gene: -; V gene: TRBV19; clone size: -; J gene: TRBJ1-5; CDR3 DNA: TGTGCCAGTCGGGGGGGGGCTCAGCCCCAGCATTTT; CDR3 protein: CASRGGAQPQHF
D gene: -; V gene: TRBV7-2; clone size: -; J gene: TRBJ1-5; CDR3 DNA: TGTGCCAGCAGCTTAATAGACAATCAGCCCCAGCATTTT; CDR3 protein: CASSLIDNQPQHF
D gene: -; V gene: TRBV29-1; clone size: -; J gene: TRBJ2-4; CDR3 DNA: TGCAGCGCCGAAGGGGGTAGAGAAGCCAAAAACATTCAGTACTTC; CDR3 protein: CSAEGGREAKNIQYF
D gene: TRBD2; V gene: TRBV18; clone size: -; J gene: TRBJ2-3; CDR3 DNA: TGTGCCAGCTCACCGCTTCGGGGGAGGGATGATACGCAGTATTTT; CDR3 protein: CASSPLRGRDDTQYF
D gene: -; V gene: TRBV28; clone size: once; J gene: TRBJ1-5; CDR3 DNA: TGTGCCAGCAGTCCCTCCGGGTTTTATAGCGGTCAGCCCCAGCATTTT; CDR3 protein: CASSPSGFYSGQPQHF
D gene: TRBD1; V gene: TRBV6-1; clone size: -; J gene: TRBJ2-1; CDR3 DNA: TGTGCCAGCAGTTTCAAGGCAGGGGGCAATGAGCAGTTCTTC; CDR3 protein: CASSFKAGGNEQFF
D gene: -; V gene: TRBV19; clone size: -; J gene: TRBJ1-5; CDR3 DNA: TGTGCCAGTAGTATAGAAGGGGTTGGAGTTTATAGCAATCAGCCCCAGCATTTT; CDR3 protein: CASSIEGVGVYSNQPQHF
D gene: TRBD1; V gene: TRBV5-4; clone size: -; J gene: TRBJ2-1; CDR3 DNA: TGTGCCAGCAGCACGGACAGGGGCAATGAGCAGTTCTTC; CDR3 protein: CASSTDRGNEQFF
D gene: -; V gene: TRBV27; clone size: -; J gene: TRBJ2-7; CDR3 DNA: TGTGCCAGCAGTTTATGGGCCGCTAGTTTTACTTACGAGCAGTACTTC; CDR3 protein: CASSLWAASFTYEQYF
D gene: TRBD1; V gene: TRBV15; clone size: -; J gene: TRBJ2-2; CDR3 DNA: TGTGCCACCAGCGCAAACAGGGGGAACACCGGGGAGCTGTTTTTT; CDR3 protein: CATSANRGNTGELFF
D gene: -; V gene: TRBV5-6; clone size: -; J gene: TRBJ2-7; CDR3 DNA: TGTGCCAGCAGCCTAACCACGGGACGGAGCTCCTACGAGCAGTACTTC; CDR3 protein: CASSLTTGRSSYEQYF
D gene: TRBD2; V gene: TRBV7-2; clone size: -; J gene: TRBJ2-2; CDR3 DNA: TGTGCCAGCAGCTTGGGACTAGCGGGCCCCGGGGGCACCGGGGAGCTGTTTTTT; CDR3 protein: CASSLGLAGPGGTGELFF
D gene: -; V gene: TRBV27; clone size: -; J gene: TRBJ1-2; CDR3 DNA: TGTGCCAGCAGTTTATCCCCATCGTGGGGGCGTGGGAATGGCTACACCTTC; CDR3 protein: CASSLSPSWGRGNGYTF
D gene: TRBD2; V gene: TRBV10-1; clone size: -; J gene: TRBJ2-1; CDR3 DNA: TGCGCCAGCAGTTCGGGACTAGCGGGTTACAATGAGCAGTTCTTC; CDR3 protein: CASSSGLAGYNEQFF
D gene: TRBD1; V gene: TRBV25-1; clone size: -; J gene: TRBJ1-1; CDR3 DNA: TGTGCCAGCAGTGAAATACAGGGGCGGCGAGCTTTCTTT; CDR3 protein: CASSEIQGRRAFF
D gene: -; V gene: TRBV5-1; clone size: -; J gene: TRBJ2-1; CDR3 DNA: TGCGCCAGCACCTCGGCAGTAACCTACAATGAGCAGTTCTTC; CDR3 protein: CASTSAVTYNEQFF
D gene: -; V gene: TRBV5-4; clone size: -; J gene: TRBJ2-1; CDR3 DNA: TGTGCCAGCAGCCCCCCCGGTGGCCGCAATGAGCAGTTCTTC; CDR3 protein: CASSPPGGRNEQFF
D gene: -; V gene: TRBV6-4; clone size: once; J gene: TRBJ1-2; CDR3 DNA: TGTGCCAGCAGTGACGGGGTTCCACAGGGCGAGAACTATGGCTACACCTTC; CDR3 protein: CASSDGVPQGENYGYTF
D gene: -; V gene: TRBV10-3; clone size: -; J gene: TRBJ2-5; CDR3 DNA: TGTGCCATCAGTGACCAAGAGACCCAGTACTTC; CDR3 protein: CAISDQETQYF
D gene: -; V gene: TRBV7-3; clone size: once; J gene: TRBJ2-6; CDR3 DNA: TGTGCCAGCAGCCCCGACAGGATGAGCTCTGGGGCCAACGTCCTGACTTTC; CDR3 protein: CASSPDRMSSGANVLTF
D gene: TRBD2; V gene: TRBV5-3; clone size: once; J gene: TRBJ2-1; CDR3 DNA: TGTGCCAGAAGCTTGGAGAGGGCTAGCGGGAGCCATGAGCAGTTCTTC; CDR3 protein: CARSLERASGSHEQFF
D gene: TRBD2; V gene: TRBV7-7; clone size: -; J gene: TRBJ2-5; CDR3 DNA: TGTGCTAGCAGCGGGGGCCGCCAAGAGACCCAGTACTTC; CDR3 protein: CASSGGRQETQYF
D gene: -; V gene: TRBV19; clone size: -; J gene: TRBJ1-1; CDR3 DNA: TGTGCCAGTAGTATAAAAGGACAGCTCGAGAACACTGAAGCTTTCTTT; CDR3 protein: CASSIKGQLENTEAFF
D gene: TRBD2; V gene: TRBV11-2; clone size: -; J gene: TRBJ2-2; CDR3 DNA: TGTGCCAGCAGCTTAGGACTAGCGGGAGGTCGTACCGGGGAGCTGTTTTTT; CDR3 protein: CASSLGLAGGRTGELFF
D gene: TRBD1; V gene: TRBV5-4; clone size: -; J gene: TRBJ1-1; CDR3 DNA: TGTGCCAGCAGCCCTACCGTCGACAGGGGGCGAGGAACTGAAGCTTTCTTT; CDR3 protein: CASSPTVDRGRGTEAFF
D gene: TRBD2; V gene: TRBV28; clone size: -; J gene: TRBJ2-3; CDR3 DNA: TGTGCCAGCACCGACGGGGGGAAATTCACAGATACGCAGTATTTT; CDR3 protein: CASTDGGKFTDTQYF
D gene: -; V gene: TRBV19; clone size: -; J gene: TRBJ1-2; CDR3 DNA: TGTGCCAGTATGGTGACGGGCGTCCCGGGAGGCTACACCTTC; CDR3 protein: CASMVTGVPGGYTF
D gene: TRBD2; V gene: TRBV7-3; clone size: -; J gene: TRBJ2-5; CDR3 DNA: TGTGCCAGCAGCTTACGAGCGGGAGGGCCGGAGACCCAGTACTTC; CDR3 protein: CASSLRAGGPETQYF
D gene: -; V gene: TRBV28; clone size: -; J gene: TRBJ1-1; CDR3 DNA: TGTGCCAGCAGTGGCCAGGCGGCTTTCTTT; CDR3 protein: CASSGQAAFF
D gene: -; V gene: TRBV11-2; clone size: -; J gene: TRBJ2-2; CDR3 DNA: TGTGCCAGCAGCTTAGTCCAACTCACCGGGGAGCTGTTTTTT; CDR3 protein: CASSLVQLTGELFF
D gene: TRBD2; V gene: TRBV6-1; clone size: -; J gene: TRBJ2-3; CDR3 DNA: TGTGCCAGCAGTGAACGTAGCGGGGGGTGGACAGATACGCAGTATTTT; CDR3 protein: CASSERSGGWTDTQYF